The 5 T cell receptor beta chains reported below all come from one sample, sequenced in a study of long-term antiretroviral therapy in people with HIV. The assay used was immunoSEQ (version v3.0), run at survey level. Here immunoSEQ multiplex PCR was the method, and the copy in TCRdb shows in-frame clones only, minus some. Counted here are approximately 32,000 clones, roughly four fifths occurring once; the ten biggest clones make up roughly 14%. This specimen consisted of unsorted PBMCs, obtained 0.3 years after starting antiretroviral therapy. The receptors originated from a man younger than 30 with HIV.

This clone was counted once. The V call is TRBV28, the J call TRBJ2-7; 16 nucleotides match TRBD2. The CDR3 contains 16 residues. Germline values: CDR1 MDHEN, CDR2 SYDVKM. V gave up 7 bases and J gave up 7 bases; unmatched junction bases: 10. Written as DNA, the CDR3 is TGTGCCAGCACCGGGGGACTAGCGGGAGGGCGGGGTGAGCAGTACTTC. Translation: CASTGGLAGGRGEQYF.

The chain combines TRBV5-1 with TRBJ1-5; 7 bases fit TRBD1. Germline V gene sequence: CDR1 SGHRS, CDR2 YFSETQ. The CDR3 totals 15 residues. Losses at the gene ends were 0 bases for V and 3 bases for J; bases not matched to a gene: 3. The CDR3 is CASSLGQGPNQPQHF. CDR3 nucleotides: TGCGCCAGCAGCTTGGGACAGGGTCCCAATCAGCCCCAGCATTTT.

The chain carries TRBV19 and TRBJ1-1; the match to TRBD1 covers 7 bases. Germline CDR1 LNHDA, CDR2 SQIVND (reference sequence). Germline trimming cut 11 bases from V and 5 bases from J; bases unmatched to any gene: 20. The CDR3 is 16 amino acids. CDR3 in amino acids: CASAAGTVTRGTEAFF. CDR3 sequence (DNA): TGTGCCTCCGCCGCCGGGACAGTTACTCGAGGGACTGAAGCTTTCTTT.

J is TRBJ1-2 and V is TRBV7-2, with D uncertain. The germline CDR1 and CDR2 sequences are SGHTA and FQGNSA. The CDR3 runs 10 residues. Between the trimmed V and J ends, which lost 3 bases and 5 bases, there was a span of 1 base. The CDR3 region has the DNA TGTGCCAGCAGCTTGTATGGCTACACCTTC. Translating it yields CASSLYGYTF.

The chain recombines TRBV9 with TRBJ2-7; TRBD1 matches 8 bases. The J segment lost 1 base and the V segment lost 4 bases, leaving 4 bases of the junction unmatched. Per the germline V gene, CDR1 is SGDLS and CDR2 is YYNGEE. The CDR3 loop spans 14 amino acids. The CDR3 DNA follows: TGTGCCAGCAGCCCTCACAGGGGGTCCTACGAGCAGTACTTC. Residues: CASSPHRGSYEQYF.